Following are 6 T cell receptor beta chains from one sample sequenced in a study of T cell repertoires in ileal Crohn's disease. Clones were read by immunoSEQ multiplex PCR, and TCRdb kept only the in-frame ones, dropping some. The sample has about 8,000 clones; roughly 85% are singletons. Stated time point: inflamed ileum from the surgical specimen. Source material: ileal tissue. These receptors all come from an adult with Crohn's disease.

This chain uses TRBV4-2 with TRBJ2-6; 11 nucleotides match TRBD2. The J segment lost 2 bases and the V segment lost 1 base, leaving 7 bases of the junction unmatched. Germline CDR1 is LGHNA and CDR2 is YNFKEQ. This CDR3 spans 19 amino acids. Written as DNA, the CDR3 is TGTGCCAGCAGCCAAGCTCCGGGACTAGCGGCCCCTGGGGCCAACGTCCTGACTTTC. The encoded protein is CASSQAPGLAAPGANVLTF.

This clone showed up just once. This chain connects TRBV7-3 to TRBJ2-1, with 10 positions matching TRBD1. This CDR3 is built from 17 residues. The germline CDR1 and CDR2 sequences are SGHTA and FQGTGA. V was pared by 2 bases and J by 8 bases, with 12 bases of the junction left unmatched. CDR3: CASSLGIRDRGWDEQFF. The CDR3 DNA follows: TGTGCCAGCAGCTTAGGGATCCGGGACAGGGGATGGGATGAGCAGTTCTTC. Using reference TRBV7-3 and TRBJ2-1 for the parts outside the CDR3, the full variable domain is GAGVSQTPSNKVTEKGKYVELRCDPISGHTALYWYRQSLGQGPEFLIYFQGTGAADDSGLPNDRFFAVRPEGSVSTLKIQRTERGDSAVYLCASSLGIRDRGWDEQFFGPGTRLTVL.

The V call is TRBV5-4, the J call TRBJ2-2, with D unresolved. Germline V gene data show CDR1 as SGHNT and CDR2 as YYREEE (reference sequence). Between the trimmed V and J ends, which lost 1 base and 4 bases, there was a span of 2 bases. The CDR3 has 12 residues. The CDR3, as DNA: TGTGCCAGCAGCTTGTCCACCGGGGAGCTGTTTTTT. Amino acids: CASSLSTGELFF.

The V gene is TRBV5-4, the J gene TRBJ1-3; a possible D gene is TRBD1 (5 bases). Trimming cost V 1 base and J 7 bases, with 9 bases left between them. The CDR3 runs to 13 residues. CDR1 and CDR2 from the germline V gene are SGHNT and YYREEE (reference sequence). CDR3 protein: CASSLPGGNTIYF. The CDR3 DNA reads TGTGCCAGCAGCTTGCCCGGGGGGAACACCATATATTTT.

CDR3 in DNA: TGCAGTGCTACACACTACGAGCAGTACTTC. Translating gives CSATHYEQYF. V is TRBV20-1 and J is TRBJ2-7; no clear D. Trimming stripped 4 bases from V and 3 bases from J, with 4 bases between. The CDR3 is made up of 10 amino acids. The germline V gene encodes CDR1 DFQATT and CDR2 SNEGSKA (reference sequence).

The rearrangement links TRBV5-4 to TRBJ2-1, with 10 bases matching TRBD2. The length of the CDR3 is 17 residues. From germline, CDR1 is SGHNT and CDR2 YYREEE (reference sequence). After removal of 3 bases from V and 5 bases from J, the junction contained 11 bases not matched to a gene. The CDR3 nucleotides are TGTGCCAGCAGCTCGGAGTTTTGGCTAGCGGGGGACAATGAGCAGTTCTTC. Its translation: CASSSEFWLAGDNEQFF.